This paragraph covers one TCR beta chain sequence. V was clipped by 10 bases and J by 5 bases, with 18 bases between them. The CDR3 extends over 13 amino acids. Germline V lookup: CDR1 SNHLY, CDR2 FYNNEI. These data originate in a study of early stage breast cancer tumors. Each sample had two DNA replicates, 0.5 to 0.65 ug blood or roughly 1.4 ug tissue. Assay: immunoSEQ multiplex PCR; the TCRdb copy retains only in-frame clones and omits some. Of over 25,000 clones listed, more than 80% are singletons. The J gene is TRBJ2-7, the V gene TRBV2, with D maybe TRBD1 (5 bases). The TCR sequence derives from a person aged 60 to 70 with breast cancer. Sequenced input: blood. CDR3 DNA sequence: TGTGCCACCTCAGGGAACAATTTTAACGAGCAGTACTTC. Residues: CATSGNNFNEQYF.